This T cell receptor beta chain is from a study of cytomegalovirus exposure and HLA in healthy donors. The PCR employed 60 Vbeta primers together with 13 Jbeta primers. Sequencing used immunoSEQ multiplex PCR; TCRdb keeps in-frame clones, though not all of them. The sample consists of 150,000 to 200,000 clones, about four fifths of them appearing once. CDR1 is SGHAT, CDR2 FQNNGV, per germline. The CDR3 sequence is 14 residues long. Trimming cost V 6 bases and J 10 bases; bases outside gene matches: 11. Sequenced: PBMCs. V is TRBV11-2 and J is TRBJ1-1; 10 bases fit TRBD1. This clonotype was obtained from a female donor in good health and CMV-seronegative. The CDR3 here is CASSTTGTGVRAFF. CDR3 nucleotide sequence: TGTGCCAGCAGTACTACCGGGACAGGGGTTAGAGCTTTCTTT.